Listed here are 12 T cell receptor beta chains from one sample, sequenced in a study of beta chain features in type 1 diabetes. The authors reverse transcribed all of the isolated RNA, so sequencing captured expressed TCRB transcripts. Method: immunoSEQ multiplex PCR; TCRdb's copy keeps in-frame clones and lacks some. The sample shows approximately 300,000 clones, approximately 11% of them seen only once. What was sequenced was naive CD4+ T cells from blood. The receptor source for this set is a woman aged 25 to 45 in good health.

There are a few counts of this clone. The chain couples TRBV20-1 to TRBJ2-1, with D tentatively TRBD2 (5 bases). CDR1 and CDR2 (germline): DFQATT, SNEGSKA (reference sequence). The CDR3 has 11 amino acids. V was shortened by 6 bases and J by 8 bases, with 11 bases between the two germline ends. The CDR3 nucleotides read TGCAGTGCGCGACTAATCGATGAGCAGTTCTTC. Translating gives CSARLIDEQFF.

This clone was counted only a few times. The chain has TRBV29-1 and TRBJ2-7; TRBD2 matches 8 bases. The junction had 12 bases not matched to a gene; V was cut back by 6 bases and J by 2 bases. Looked up from germline, CDR1 is SQVTM and CDR2 is ANQGSEA. The CDR3 has 15 amino acids. The DNA for the CDR3 is TGCAGCGTCCTTAAAACTAGCGGTGATACCTACGAGCAGTACTTC. It specifies CSVLKTSGDTYEQYF.

There are a few counts of this clone. The V call is TRBV7-2, the J call TRBJ1-5, with 7 bases fitting TRBD1. Trimming cost V 5 bases and J 4 bases; bases outside gene matches: 5. The germline gives CDR1 SGHTA, CDR2 FQGNSA. The CDR3 sequence is 14 residues long. For the CDR3, the DNA is TGTGCCAGCAGCCGGCGGACAGGAAATCAGCCCCAGCATTTT. This codes for CASSRRTGNQPQHF.

CDR3 DNA: TGTGCCAGTTCTAAGGGGGCTTCGGGGACGCAGACCGGGGAGCTGTTTTTT. It translates to CASSKGASGTQTGELFF. The rearrangement joins TRBV19 to TRBJ2-2; the match to TRBD1 covers 7 bases. V dropped 8 bases and J dropped 5; count of bases not matched to a gene: 17. The CDR3 is made up of 17 amino acids. Germline V gene data show CDR1 as LNHDA and CDR2 as SQIVND (reference sequence).

This chain joins TRBV4-2 and TRBJ1-1; the match to TRBD1 covers 7 bases. There are 15 residues in the CDR3. V dropped 1 base and J dropped 4; count of bases not matched to a gene: 6. Germline V gene sequence: CDR1 LGHNA, CDR2 YNFKEQ. CDR3 residues: CASSQGDRAVTEAFF. The CDR3 DNA sequence: TGTGCCAGCAGCCAAGGAGACAGGGCTGTCACTGAAGCTTTCTTT.

The table lists this clone with a few counts. The chain recombines TRBV16 with TRBJ2-7, with D possibly being TRBD2 (6 bases). V gave up 0 bases and J gave up 5 bases, with 14 bases separating them. The CDR3 spans 15 residues. Germline V gene sequence: CDR1 KGHSY, CDR2 FQNENV. DNA for the CDR3: TGTGCCAGCAGCCAATCAGGGGCGCGGGGAAACGAGCAGTACTTC. This sequence encodes CASSQSGARGNEQYF. The whole variable domain, filled in from reference TRBV16 and TRBJ2-7, reads GEEVAQTPKHLVRGEGQKAKLYCAPIKGHSYVFWYQQVLKNEFKFLISFQNENVFDETGMPKERFSAKCLPNSPCSLEIQATKLEDSAVYFCASSQSGARGNEQYFGPGTRLTVT.

In this sample, this clone turned up a few times. The chain combines TRBV11-2 with TRBJ1-5; D is perhaps TRBD1 (5 bases). The CDR3 runs to 15 residues. Germline CDR1 SGHAT, CDR2 FQNNGV. V was cut by 2 bases and J by 2 bases, with 10 bases left in between. The CDR3 loop is CASSLNVGGNQPQHF. The CDR3 coding sequence is TGTGCCAGCAGCTTAAACGTAGGGGGCAATCAGCCCCAGCATTTT. Based on the CDR3 plus reference TRBV11-2 and TRBJ1-5, the full variable domain is EAGVAQSPRYKIIEKRQSVAFWCNPISGHATLYWYQQILGQGPKLLIQFQNNGVVDDSQLPKDRFSAERLKGVDSTLKIQPAKLEDSAVYLCASSLNVGGNQPQHFGDGTRLSIL.

The gene calls are TRBV28 and TRBJ1-2; D is unresolved. The germline V gene has CDR1 MDHEN and CDR2 SYDVKM. The CDR3 length is 14 residues. V lost 4 bases to trimming and J lost 4 bases, with 13 bases between them. The CDR3 sequence: CASSSGISGYGYTF. The CDR3 nucleotides read TGTGCCAGCAGTTCGGGAATCTCGGGCTATGGCTACACCTTC.

This clone has more than one count but fewer than ten. The chain joins TRBV7-3 to TRBJ2-7, with 7 nucleotides matching TRBD1. The CDR3 is made up of 15 amino acids. Germline values: CDR1 SGHTA, CDR2 FQGTGA. Trimming took 5 bases from V and 1 from J; bases not matched to a gene: 8. The CDR3 is CASSAGQVGSYEQYF. In DNA, the CDR3 is TGTGCCAGCAGCGCCGGACAGGTTGGTTCCTACGAGCAGTACTTC. The whole variable domain, remainder taken from reference TRBV7-3 and TRBJ2-7, is GAGVSQTPSNKVTEKGKYVELRCDPISGHTALYWYRQSLGQGPEFLIYFQGTGAADDSGLPNDRFFAVRPEGSVSTLKIQRTERGDSAVYLCASSAGQVGSYEQYFGPGTRLTVT.

The chain joins TRBV10-3 to TRBJ1-5; D may be TRBD1 (6 bases). The CDR3 totals 18 residues. Trimming shortened V by 0 bases and J by 6 bases, and 21 bases separated the two germline ends. Germline CDR1 and CDR2: ENHRY and SYGVKD. The CDR3 loop is CAISESNLGRGGGQPQHF. CDR3 coding DNA: TGTGCCATCAGTGAGTCGAATCTAGGGAGGGGGGGCGGTCAGCCCCAGCATTTT.

This clone was counted ten times or more. Here the CDR3 reads CASSGEETQYF. DNA for the CDR3: TGTGCCAGCAGCGGAGAAGAGACCCAGTACTTC. The rearrangement links TRBV7-9 to TRBJ2-5; no definite D call. Germline V gene sequence: CDR1 SEHNR, CDR2 FQNEAQ (reference sequence). With 5 bases removed from V and 3 bases from J, the gap between germline ends came to 4 bases. CDR3 length: 11 residues.

This clone has only a few counts. The chain joins TRBV18 to TRBJ2-7, with 10 bases matching TRBD2. This CDR3 region has 13 residues. V dropped 8 bases and J dropped 6; count of bases not matched to a gene: 7. From germline, CDR1 is KGHSH and CDR2 LQKENI. The chain's CDR3 is CASKSGRAGEQYF. CDR3 sequence (DNA): TGTGCCAGCAAAAGCGGGAGGGCGGGCGAGCAGTACTTC.